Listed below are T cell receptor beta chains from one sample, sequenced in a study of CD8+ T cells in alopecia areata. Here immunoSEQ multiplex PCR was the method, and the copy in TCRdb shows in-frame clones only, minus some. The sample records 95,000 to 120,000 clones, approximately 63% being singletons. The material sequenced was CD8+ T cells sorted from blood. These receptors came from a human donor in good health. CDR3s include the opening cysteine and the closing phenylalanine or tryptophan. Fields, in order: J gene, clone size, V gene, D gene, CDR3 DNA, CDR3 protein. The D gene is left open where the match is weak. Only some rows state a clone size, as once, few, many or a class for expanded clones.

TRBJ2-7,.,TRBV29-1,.,TGCAGCGCACCAGGGCTGCAGGGCGAGCAGTACTTC,CSAPGLQGEQYF
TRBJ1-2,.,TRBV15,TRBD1,TGTGCCACCAGCGGGGACAGTATACTCTATGGCTACACCTTC,CATSGDSILYGYTF
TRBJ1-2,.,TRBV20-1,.,TGCAGTGCGGGGGTTGGCTACACCTTC,CSAGVGYTF
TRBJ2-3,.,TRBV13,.,TGTGCCAGCAGCTTACATGGGGGCTCCACAGATACGCAGTATTTT,CASSLHGGSTDTQYF
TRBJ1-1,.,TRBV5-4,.,TGTGCCAGCAGCCGGATGAACACTGAAGCTTTCTTT,CASSRMNTEAFF
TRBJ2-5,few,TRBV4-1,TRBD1,TGCGCCAGCAGCCAAGCGAGGAACAGGGGGCTACTAGAGACCCAGTACTTC,CASSQARNRGLLETQYF
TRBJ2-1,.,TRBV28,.,TGTGCCAGCAGTTCTGCTAGCGAAGAGCAGTTCTTC,CASSSASEEQFF
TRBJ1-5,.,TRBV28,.,TGTGCCAGCGGGTCCCGGGTCGTACTTTGGGGTCAGCCCCAGCATTTT,CASGSRVVLWGQPQHF
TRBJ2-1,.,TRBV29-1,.,TGCAGCGACTGGGATTCCTACAATGAGCAGTTCTTC,CSDWDSYNEQFF
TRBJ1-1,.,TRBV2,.,TGTGCCAGCAGTGAAGACGACGCTGAAGCTTTCTTT,CASSEDDAEAFF
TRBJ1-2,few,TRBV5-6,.,TGTGCCAGCAGCTTCGGGGGAGCTAACTATGGCTACACCTTC,CASSFGGANYGYTF
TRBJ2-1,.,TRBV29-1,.,TGCAGCGCCTGCGTAGGGGGGGCCTTGGATGAGCAGTTCTTC,CSACVGGALDEQFF
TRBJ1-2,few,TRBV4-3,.,TGCGCCAGCAGCCAAGAGTGGACGGCCGCTAACTATGGCTACACCTTC,CASSQEWTAANYGYTF
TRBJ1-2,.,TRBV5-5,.,TGTGCCAGCAGCTTCTGGGCGAGGTCGAGGTTCGGCTACACCTTC,CASSFWARSRFGYTF
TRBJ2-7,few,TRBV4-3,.,TGCGCCAGCAGCCAAGATCATCCTAGCGCGGCACTCGAGCAGTACTTC,CASSQDHPSAALEQYF
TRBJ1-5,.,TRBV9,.,TGTGCCAGCAGCCCGACAGATTCGAGGCAGCCCCAGCATTTT,CASSPTDSRQPQHF
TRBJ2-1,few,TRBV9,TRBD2,TGTGCCAGCAGCGCCCCGACTAGCGGGGGTCCCTACAATGAGCAGTTCTTC,CASSAPTSGGPYNEQFF
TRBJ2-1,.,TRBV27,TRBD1,TGTGCCAGCAGTCATTCCGAGACAGGGAGCCAGTTCTTC,CASSHSETGSQFF
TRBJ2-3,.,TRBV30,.,TGTGCCTGGAGTAGCCCCTACACAGATACGCAGTATTTT,CAWSSPYTDTQYF
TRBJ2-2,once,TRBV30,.,TGTGCCTGGAGTCCTACCGGTGGGGAGCTGTTTTTT,CAWSPTGGELFF
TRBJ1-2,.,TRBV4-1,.,TGCGCCAGCACTCAGACCGGCGCCGACTATGGCTACACCTTC,CASTQTGADYGYTF
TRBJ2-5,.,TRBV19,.,TGTGCCAGTAGTATGGGTGTGACCCAGTACTTC,CASSMGVTQYF
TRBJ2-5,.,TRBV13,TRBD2,TGTGCCAGCAGCTTAGGGGCTAGCGGTCAAGAGACCCAGTACTTC,CASSLGASGQETQYF
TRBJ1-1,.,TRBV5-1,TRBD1,TGCGCCAGCAGCTTGGCACCGAGACAGGGGAGGGTGAACACTGAAGCTTTCTTT,CASSLAPRQGRVNTEAFF
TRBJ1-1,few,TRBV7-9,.,TGTGCCAGCGTTTCAGGAAGGTCTGAAGCTTTCTTT,CASVSGRSEAFF
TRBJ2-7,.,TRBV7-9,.,TGTGCCAGCAGCCCCAGGGGTTGGCGGGGTGGCTACGAGCAGTACTTC,CASSPRGWRGGYEQYF
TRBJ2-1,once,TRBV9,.,TGTGCCAGCAGCGTCAACTTGGGAGAGCAGTTCTTC,CASSVNLGEQFF
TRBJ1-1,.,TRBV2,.,TGTGCCAGCAGTGACCATGGCAGAAACACTGAAGCTTTCTTT,CASSDHGRNTEAFF
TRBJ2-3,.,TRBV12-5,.,TGTGCTAGTGGTTCCACTTTTGCCGGCACAGATACGCAGTATTTT,CASGSTFAGTDTQYF
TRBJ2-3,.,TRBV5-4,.,TGTGCCAGCAGCAAGAAAGCTAGGGGCGACATCCGCACAGATACGCAGTATTTT,CASSKKARGDIRTDTQYF
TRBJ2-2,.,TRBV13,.,TGTGCCAGCAGCCCCGGGACAACGAACACCGGGGAGCTGTTTTTT,CASSPGTTNTGELFF
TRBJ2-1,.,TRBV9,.,TGTGCCAGCAGCGTAGACTTTAGGGATGAGCAGTTCTTC,CASSVDFRDEQFF
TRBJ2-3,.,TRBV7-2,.,TGTGCCAGCAGCTTAAGGGGACCCAGCACAGATACGCAGTATTTT,CASSLRGPSTDTQYF
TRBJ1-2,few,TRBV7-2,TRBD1,TGTGCCAGCAGCGACAGAGGGGGACAGTCGTACTATGGCTACACCTTC,CASSDRGGQSYYGYTF
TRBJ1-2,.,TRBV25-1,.,TGTGCCGTAAAGGCGGAGGGCTATGGCTACACCTTC,CAVKAEGYGYTF
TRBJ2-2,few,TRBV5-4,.,TGTGCCAGCAGTTTCGATCCCGGGACCCTAAGAACCGGGGAGCTGTTTTTT,CASSFDPGTLRTGELFF
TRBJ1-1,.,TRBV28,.,TGTGCCAGCAGTTTGGGTTGGACGGGGGGCAGTGAAGCTTTCTTT,CASSLGWTGGSEAFF
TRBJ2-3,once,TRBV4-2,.,TGTGCCAGCAGCCAGGGGGACCTCACAGATACGCAGTATTTT,CASSQGDLTDTQYF
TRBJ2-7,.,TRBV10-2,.,TGCGCCAGCAGGGACAGCTCCTACGAGCAGTACTTC,CASRDSSYEQYF
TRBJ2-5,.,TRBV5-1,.,TGCGCCAGCAGGATCCGGCGCCAAGAGACCCAGTACTTC,CASRIRRQETQYF
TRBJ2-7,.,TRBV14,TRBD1,TGTGCCAGCAGCTGGACAGGGGCCTACGAGCAGTACTTC,CASSWTGAYEQYF
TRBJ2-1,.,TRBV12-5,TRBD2,TGTGCTAGTGGTTTGGAGACTAGCGGGGGAGACTATGAGCAGTTCTTC,CASGLETSGGDYEQFF
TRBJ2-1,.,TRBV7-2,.,TGTGCCAGCAGCTTAACCGTTGAGCAGTTCTTC,CASSLTVEQFF
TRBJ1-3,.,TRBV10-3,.,TGTGCCATCAGTGAGAAAAGGGACTCTGGAAACACCATATATTTT,CAISEKRDSGNTIYF
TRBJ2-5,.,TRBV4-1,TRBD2,TGCGCCAGCAGCCTCCCTAGCGGCCCCAGTAGCGAGACCCAGTACTTC,CASSLPSGPSSETQYF
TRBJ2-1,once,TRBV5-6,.,TGTGCCAGCAGTGAGGGCCTCCAAATACCCAATGAGCAGTTCTTC,CASSEGLQIPNEQFF
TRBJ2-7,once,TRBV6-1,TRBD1,TGTGCCAGCAGTGAAGAGGGGACAGGGTCCTACGAGCAGTACTTC,CASSEEGTGSYEQYF
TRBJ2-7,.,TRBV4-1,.,TGCGCCAGCAGCCAAGGGCAGGGGTTCTCCTACGAGCAGTACTTC,CASSQGQGFSYEQYF
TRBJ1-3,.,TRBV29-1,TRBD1,TGCAGCGTTGAATACGGGACAGGGGAATACACCATATATTTT,CSVEYGTGEYTIYF
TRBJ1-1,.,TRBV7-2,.,TGTGCCAGCAGCTTAGAAGGGCGGCCCACTGAAGCTTTCTTT,CASSLEGRPTEAFF
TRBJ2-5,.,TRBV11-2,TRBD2,TGTGCCAGCAGCCCCGGGACTAGCGCCCAAGAGACCCAGTACTTC,CASSPGTSAQETQYF
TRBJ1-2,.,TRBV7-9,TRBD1,TGTGCCAGCAGCCACTTGGGACAGAAGTTCCTATATGGCTACACCTTC,CASSHLGQKFLYGYTF
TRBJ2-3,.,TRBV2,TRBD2,TGTGCCAGCAGTGAGCTAGCGGGGTACACAGATACGCAGTATTTT,CASSELAGYTDTQYF
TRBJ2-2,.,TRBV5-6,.,TGTGCCAGCAGTGACGGACCCGCGAACACCGGGGAGCTGTTTTTT,CASSDGPANTGELFF
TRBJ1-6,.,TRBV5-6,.,TGTGCCAGCAGTTCAAATCCTCCCACTTCACCCCTCCACTTT,CASSSNPPTSPLHF
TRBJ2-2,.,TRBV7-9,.,TGTGCCAGCAGCCGACCGGGACGCGGGGAGCTGTTTTTT,CASSRPGRGELFF
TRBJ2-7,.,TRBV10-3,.,TGTGCCATCAGTGAGTCTTTGGACGGACCCCGATACGAGCAGTACTTC,CAISESLDGPRYEQYF
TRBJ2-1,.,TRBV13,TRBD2,TGTGCCAGCAGTCAGCGGGGGGGCTACAATGAGCAGTTCTTC,CASSQRGGYNEQFF
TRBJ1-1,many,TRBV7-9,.,TGTGCCAGCAGCTTAGGGCAGATGAACACTGAAGCTTTCTTT,CASSLGQMNTEAFF
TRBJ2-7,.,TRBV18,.,TGTGCCAGCTCACCTAAAGGGGATCCCTACGAGCAGTACTTC,CASSPKGDPYEQYF